One and the same sample provided the 25 T cell receptor beta chains below, sequenced in a study of post-analysis software for immune sequencing data. No antigens are known for them. TCR beta cDNA libraries included unique molecular identifiers. TCRdb used MiXCR to reprocess the PCR reads, holding one entry per CDR3 protein. Of about 620,000 distinct CDR3 sequences in the sample, roughly 40% were seen once. Whole-study findings and limits: Higher frequency in patients than in controls was seen for several TRBV segments, with TRBV5-6, TRBV5-1 and TRBV20-1 among them.

The sequenced sample was blood. Receptors were obtained from a girl aged 10 to 17 with multiple sclerosis.

The chain combines TRBV12-3 or TRBV12-4 with TRBJ2-1; 15 nucleotides line up with TRBD2. V shed 3 bases, J shed 4 bases, and the junction held 13 bases outside the gene matches. The CDR3 runs to 20 residues. CDR3 protein: CASSFRGPGLAGGGYNEQFF. CDR3 sequence (DNA): TGTGCCAGCAGTTTTAGGGGGCCGGGACTAGCGGGAGGTGGGTACAATGAGCAGTTCTTC.

This clonotype was counted a few times. A much larger clone lies one base from this, so it may be a read error. The chain carries TRBV10-3 and TRBJ2-5, with a tentative D call TRBD2 (6 bases). Trimming took off 2 bases at V and 11 bases at J, with 15 bases between the two ends. Germline V CDR1 and CDR2: ENHRY, SYGVKD. This CDR3 has 13 residues. CDR3 residues: CAISEVGGNEQYF. The CDR3 DNA reads TGTGCCATCAGTGAGGTCGGAGGGAATGAGCAGTACTTC.

The V gene is TRBV12-3 or TRBV12-4, the J gene TRBJ1-4, with TRBD1 identical over 9 bases. This CDR3 has 17 amino acids. The V and J ends lost 3 bases and 5 bases, in that order; junction bases with no gene match: 10. The CDR3 DNA is TGTGCCAGCAGTTTGGGGACAGGGTTCGGGAAAAATGAAAAACTGTTTTTT. This translates into CASSLGTGFGKNEKLFF.

The chain uses TRBV5-5 and TRBJ1-2; D remains ambiguous. Germline CDR1 is SGHKS and CDR2 is YYEKEE (reference sequence). The CDR3 length is 15 residues. The V end was cut by 3 bases, the J end by 8 bases, with 20 bases between. The CDR3 loop is CASSYLMQTPGGYTF. The CDR3 DNA follows: TGTGCCAGCAGCTACCTAATGCAGACACCGGGGGGCTACACCTTC.

This clonotype was seen ten or more times. The CDR3 region has the DNA TGTGCCAGCAGGGACAGCTCCTACAATGAGCAGTTCTTC. Translated, it gives CASRDSSYNEQFF. V and J are TRBV6-5 and TRBJ2-1; D is possibly TRBD1 (6 bases). The V gene lost 6 bases and the J gene lost 0 bases, with 6 bases spanning the gap. The CDR3 has 13 residues. The germline V gene has CDR1 MNHEY and CDR2 SVGAGI.

This clonotype was observed a handful of times. The gene calls are TRBV4-2 and TRBJ1-2, with TRBD1 matching over 10 bases. The CDR3 totals 17 residues. CDR1 LGHNA and CDR2 YNFKEQ come from the germline V gene. The V gene end was trimmed by 3 bases and the J gene end by 0 bases; junction bases not matched to a gene: 7. The CDR3 sequence: CASSHHRDRGTNYGYTF. CDR3 bases: TGTGCCAGCAGCCATCACCGGGACAGGGGTACTAACTATGGCTACACCTTC.

The J gene is TRBJ2-7, the V gene TRBV28; 8 bases align to TRBD2. From germline, CDR1 is MDHEN and CDR2 SYDVKM. The CDR3 is 14 amino acids. Unmatched junction bases numbered 11, after V lost 6 bases and J lost 7 bases. Written as DNA, the CDR3 is TGTGCCAGCAGATCCGGGGGGGCCGGTGGAGAGCAGTACTTC. Residues: CASRSGGAGGEQYF.

V is TRBV29-1 and J is TRBJ2-7; 10 nucleotides line up with TRBD2. The CDR3 has 14 amino acids. The V gene end was trimmed by 2 bases and the J gene end by 2 bases; junction bases not matched to a gene: 3. Per the germline V gene, CDR1 is SQVTM and CDR2 is ANQGSEA. The CDR3 here is CSVEPSGGTYEQYF. CDR3 bases: TGCAGCGTTGAACCTAGCGGGGGCACCTACGAGCAGTACTTC.

The J gene is TRBJ2-7, the V gene TRBV4-1; TRBD1 agrees at 8 bases. CDR1 and CDR2 from the germline V gene are MGHRA and YSYEKL. J gave up 3 bases and V 5 bases, and 12 bases lay outside the gene matches. CDR3 length equals 16 residues. CDR3 sequence (DNA): TGCGCCAGCAGCTCACCTGACAGGGGAAACTTCTACGAGCAGTACTTC. This sequence encodes CASSSPDRGNFYEQYF.

The chain joins TRBV20-1 to TRBJ2-1; the D is unclear. Trimming left V 3 bases short and J 8 bases short, with 17 bases between. The CDR3 consists of 14 residues. CDR1 is DFQATT and CDR2 is SNEGSKA in the germline V gene (reference sequence). CDR3 coding DNA: TGCAGTGCTAGGGTAATGGGTACGTCCGATGAGCAGTTCTTC. As protein: CSARVMGTSDEQFF.

This clonotype was observed a few times. V is TRBV5-1 and J is TRBJ2-5; unclear D gene. Germline CDR1 is SGHRS and CDR2 is YFSETQ. With 6 bases removed from V and 5 bases from J, the gap between germline ends came to 14 bases. This CDR3 is 13 amino acids long. Here the CDR3 DNA reads TGCGCCAGCACCCCGTCCTTATCGGAGACCCAGTACTTC. Translating it yields CASTPSLSETQYF.

CDR3 DNA: TGCGCCAGCAGCCAACTTGGGTTTGGAAACATTCAGTACTTC. Protein product: CASSQLGFGNIQYF. The rearrangement links TRBV4-1 to TRBJ2-4; D is ambiguous. Germline V gene lookup returns CDR1 MGHRA and CDR2 YSYEKL. The CDR3 is 14 amino acids. V was cut by 2 bases and J by 6 bases, with 11 bases left in between.

The J gene is TRBJ2-5, the V gene TRBV12-3 or TRBV12-4; 11 bases agree with TRBD2. Germline trimming cut 3 bases from V and 1 base from J; bases unmatched to any gene: 4. The CDR3 runs to 16 residues. Here the CDR3 DNA reads TGTGCCAGCAGTTTGTCTAGCGGGAGGATCCAAGAGACCCAGTACTTC. Amino acids: CASSLSSGRIQETQYF.

The chain joins TRBV5-1 to TRBJ2-6; D gene ambiguous. This CDR3 contains 19 residues. V was clipped by 1 base and J by 0 bases, with 17 bases between them. CDR1 SGHRS and CDR2 YFSETQ come from the germline V gene. This CDR3 reads CASSLTSEHLSSGANVLTF. The CDR3 DNA follows: TGCGCCAGCAGCTTGACCAGCGAACACCTTAGCTCTGGGGCCAACGTCCTGACTTTC.

The V gene is TRBV6-1, the J gene TRBJ2-7, with 11 positions matching TRBD1. CDR1 and CDR2 from the germline V gene are MNHNS and SASEGT. CDR3 size: 15 residues. With 4 bases clipped from V and 5 bases from J, the junction kept 7 bases outside the gene matches. The CDR3 DNA follows: TGTGCCAGCAGTGGACCGGGACAGGGGGGCAACGAGCAGTACTTC. This codes for CASSGPGQGGNEQYF.

The CDR3 DNA sequence: TGTGCCAGCAGTCCGGGACCTCCGAGCTCCTACGAGCAGTACTTC. It translates to CASSPGPPSSYEQYF. The rearrangement joins TRBV12-3 or TRBV12-4 to TRBJ2-7, with D perhaps TRBD1 or TRBD2 (5 bases each). The CDR3 has 15 residues. V was shortened by 5 bases and J by 0 bases, with 14 bases between the two germline ends.

In its sample, this clonotype was seen a few times. V is TRBV12-3 or TRBV12-4 and J is TRBJ2-7; a weak D match, TRBD1 (5 bases). Deletions cut 7 bases from V and 3 bases from J, with 19 bases between. The CDR3 loop spans 15 amino acids. As DNA, the CDR3 is TGTGCCAGCAAAAGGTTACAGGATTCTCTCTACGAGCAGTACTTC. Protein product: CASKRLQDSLYEQYF.

The chain couples TRBV12-3 or TRBV12-4 to TRBJ2-1; D call uncertain. Trimming shortened V by 7 bases and J by 9 bases, and 16 bases separated the two germline ends. The CDR3 runs to 13 residues. The CDR3: CASMEYEWGEQFF. DNA for the CDR3: TGTGCCAGCATGGAGTACGAATGGGGTGAGCAGTTCTTC.

This chain joins TRBV7-8 and TRBJ2-7, with D possibly being TRBD1 or TRBD2 (5 bases each). This CDR3 has 14 residues. CDR1 is SGHVS, CDR2 FQNEAQ, per germline. Trimming left V 2 bases short and J 7 bases short, with 15 bases between. The CDR3 region is CASSLRGAQREQYF. CDR3 DNA sequence: TGTGCCAGCAGCTTAAGAGGGGCCCAGAGAGAGCAGTACTTC. Full variable domain (remainder filled in from reference TRBV7-8 and TRBJ2-7): GAGVSQSPRYKVAKRGQDVALRCDPISGHVSLFWYQQALGQGPEFLTYFQNEAQLDKSGLPSDRFFAERPEGSVSTLKIQRTQQEDSAVYLCASSLRGAQREQYFGPGTRLTVT.

The J gene is TRBJ2-1, the V gene TRBV5-1; D might be TRBD1 or TRBD2, each matching 5 bases. Germline CDR1 reads SGHRS; CDR2 reads YFSETQ. The CDR3 runs to 13 residues. V was clipped by 0 bases and J by 8 bases, with 9 bases between them. This CDR3 reads CASSLEGTHEQFF. The CDR3 DNA follows: TGCGCCAGCAGCTTGGAAGGGACCCATGAGCAGTTCTTC.

In the case of this clonotype: A much larger clone differs from this one at a single base, so this may be a read error. The chain couples TRBV12-3 or TRBV12-4 to TRBJ1-1; no reliable D call. This CDR3 has 12 residues. V gave up 6 bases and J gave up 5 bases, with 10 bases separating them. The CDR3 nucleotides read TGTGCCAGCAGCCGCACACGTACTGAAGCTTTCTTT. It specifies CASSRTRTEAFF.

This clonotype has only a few counts. This chain links TRBV5-1 with TRBJ2-2, with 9 bases that match TRBD1. The CDR3 spans 15 residues. Germline CDR1 and CDR2: SGHRS and YFSETQ. With V trimmed by 5 bases and J by 4 bases, 6 bases remained unmatched. The CDR3 loop reads CASRAGTGSTGELFF. The CDR3 DNA reads as TGCGCCAGCAGGGCCGGGACAGGGAGCACCGGGGAGCTGTTTTTT.

This chain uses TRBV20-1 with TRBJ2-3; weak D call: TRBD2 (5 bases). Looked up from germline, CDR1 is DFQATT and CDR2 is SNEGSKA (reference sequence). CDR3 length equals 14 residues. Trimming removed 0 bases at V and 5 bases at J, with 12 bases between. CDR3 nucleotide sequence: TGCAGTGCTAGAGATTTTAGCGCCCTAGATACGCAGTATTTT. Protein sequence: CSARDFSALDTQYF.

This rearrangement joins TRBV14 to TRBJ2-1; D not resolved. CDR1 is SGHDN, CDR2 FVKESK, per germline. The CDR3 spans 13 residues. V was trimmed by 1 base and J by 4 bases, leaving 5 bases between them. CDR3 DNA: TGTGCCAGCAGCCAAGGAAAATACAATGAGCAGTTCTTC. Its protein is CASSQGKYNEQFF. Together with reference TRBV14 and TRBJ2-1, the CDR3 gives the full variable domain: EAGVTQFPSHSVIEKGQTVTLRCDPISGHDNLYWYRRVMGKEIKFLLHFVKESKQDESGMPNNRFLAERTGGTYSTLKVQPAELEDSGVYFCASSQGKYNEQFFGPGTRLTVL.

The chain couples TRBV5-1 to TRBJ2-1, with D perhaps matching TRBD2 (6 bases). The ends were cut back, 1 base at V and 9 bases at J, with 11 bases in the middle. The CDR3 length is 13 residues. Per the germline V gene, CDR1 is SGHRS and CDR2 is YFSETQ. The CDR3 DNA reads as TGCGCCAGCAGCTTGTGGGGGGACGGTGAGCAGTTCTTC. This codes for CASSLWGDGEQFF.